The source of this T cell receptor beta chain is a study of T cell repertoires in cytomegalovirus infection. Study as a whole: HLA-C-restricted CMV epitopes, recently identified, and well-studied HLA-B-restricted ones were used by the study. Both CMV infection and a matching HLA type were indicated by public TCR beta signatures.

Broader study findings: Cumulative frequency (of public TCR beta family members) identified carriers of CMV plus the relevant HLA. The ex vivo response was dominated by HLA-C-restricted CMV-specific TCR beta clonotypes.

TCRdb re-derived calls from the reads in MiXCR, one entry per CDR3 protein. The sample holds 650,000 to 900,000 distinct CDR3 sequences, 29% seen once. CDR3 length: 14 residues. V was clipped by 5 bases and J by 0 bases, with 10 bases between them. Germline lookup yields CDR1 SGHTA and CDR2 FQGTGA. A few counts support this clonotype. What it binds is not known. The rearrangement links TRBV7-3 to TRBJ1-2; D gene uncertain. The receptor was isolated from a human donor in good health (CMV status not recorded). Some clones in this sample may be carry-over from other donors' samples. Sequenced material: cultured CD8+ T cells from PBMCs, taken from culture after CMV antigen stimulation. The chain's CDR3 is CASSADGANYGYTF. The CDR3 nucleotides read TGTGCCAGCAGCGCTGACGGAGCTAACTATGGCTACACCTTC.